The sequence of this TCR beta chain was determined in a study of blood T cell repertoires in COVID-19. This CDR3 has 15 residues. Germline V gives CDR1 PRHDT, CDR2 FYEKMQ (reference sequence). The junction had 7 bases not matched to a gene; V was cut back by 5 bases and J by 1 base. In the source study's methods: By means of reference gene primer amplification, nucleated cell counts were estimated. The repertoire was sequenced with immunoSEQ multiplex PCR; TCRdb's copy has only in-frame clones and lacks some. Clone size and the V and J calls come from that table; the DNA yielded D and trimming. This sample yields 120,000 to 150,000 clones, of which 84% are seen a single time; under 5.5% belongs to the top ten.

The J gene is TRBJ1-1, the V gene TRBV13; TRBD1 matches at 7 bases. The specimen was peripheral blood. The sequence came from a human donor in a cohort sampled during active COVID-19. CDR3 protein: CASSTRDRQNTEAFF. CDR3 in DNA: TGTGCCAGCAGCACCAGGGACAGACAGAACACTGAAGCTTTCTTT.